These 22 T cell receptor beta chains originate from one sample sequenced in a study of CD8 T cells in Susac syndrome. Random hexamers were used to reverse transcribe the RNA input (roughly 0.5 to 1 ug). One entry per CDR3 protein results from TCRdb running MiXCR on the immunoSEQ multiplex PCR reads. The sample records approximately 190,000 distinct CDR3 sequences, about 93% being singletons. The sequencing input was CD4+ T cells from PBMCs. Receptors were obtained from a human donor in good health.

This sequence joins TRBV28 and TRBJ1-2, with D hard to call. V was clipped by 1 base and J by 3 bases, with 6 bases between them. CDR1 and CDR2 from the germline V gene are MDHEN and SYDVKM. This CDR3 is 13 amino acids long. In nucleotides, the CDR3 is TGTGCCAGCAGTTTATTGGACTACTATGGCTACACCTTC. Its protein product is CASSLLDYYGYTF.

The chain carries TRBV28 and TRBJ1-2; a possible D gene is TRBD1 (5 bases). The CDR3 covers 13 residues. CDR1 is MDHEN, CDR2 SYDVKM, per germline. The germline V and J ends were trimmed by 4 bases and 1 base, with 7 bases remaining between them. The CDR3 is CASSSDSNYGYTF. CDR3 sequence (DNA): TGTGCCAGCAGTTCAGACAGTAACTATGGCTACACCTTC.

This clonotype was found once. The chain combines TRBV7-9 with TRBJ2-1; TRBD2 might be the D (5 bases). The germline V gene encodes CDR1 SEHNR and CDR2 FQNEAQ (reference sequence). Between the trimmed V and J ends, which lost 3 bases and 11 bases, there was a span of 14 bases. The CDR3 consists of 13 residues. This CDR3 is CASSFYGKGKQFF. The CDR3 nucleotides are TGTGCCAGCAGCTTCTACGGGAAGGGAAAGCAGTTCTTC.

The sample holds one count of this clonotype. The chain has TRBV10-2 and TRBJ2-2; TRBD2 is a possible D gene (6 bases). This CDR3 is built from 14 residues. The V and J ends lost 7 bases and 7 bases respectively, with 16 bases between them. Germline V gene sequence: CDR1 WSHSY, CDR2 SAAADI. The CDR3 DNA sequence: TGCGCCAGCACTGGGACTCCTCAAGGCGGGGAGCTGTTTTTT. It is translated as CASTGTPQGGELFF.

V gene TRBV10-3 combines with J gene TRBJ1-2; TRBD1 is a possible D gene (6 bases). Trimming removed 6 bases from V and 4 bases from J, with 9 bases in between. Germline CDR1 ENHRY, CDR2 SYGVKD. There are 12 residues in the CDR3. CDR3 region: CAISTGLYGYTF. CDR3 nucleotide sequence: TGTGCCATCAGCACAGGGCTCTATGGCTACACCTTC.

CDR3 DNA sequence: TGCGCCAGCAGCTTGGTGTTGGGGACTAAAGTAGAGACCCAGTACTTC. Residues: CASSLVLGTKVETQYF. The V call is TRBV5-1, the J call TRBJ2-5; TRBD2 matches 7 bases. The V gene end was trimmed by 0 bases and the J gene end by 4 bases; junction bases not matched to a gene: 9. Germline CDR1 and CDR2: SGHRS and YFSETQ. CDR3 length: 16 amino acids.

This chain joins TRBV2 and TRBJ2-6; D might be TRBD1 (6 bases). Germline values: CDR1 SNHLY, CDR2 FYNNEI. The CDR3 covers 13 residues. V shed 9 bases and J shed 4 bases, with 10 bases lying between them. The CDR3 loop is CARQGFGANVLTF. DNA for the CDR3: TGTGCCAGGCAGGGGTTCGGGGCCAACGTCCTGACTTTC.

The V gene is TRBV19, the J gene TRBJ1-5; D gene unclear. CDR1 is LNHDA and CDR2 is SQIVND in the germline V gene (reference sequence). The length of the CDR3 is 11 residues. Trimming pared 8 bases from V and 9 bases from J, leaving 11 bases between. CDR3 amino acids: CASGPPGPQHF. CDR3 nucleotide sequence: TGTGCCAGTGGTCCGCCCGGGCCCCAGCATTTT.

The rearrangement uses TRBV19 and TRBJ2-2; D may be TRBD2 (5 bases). The germline V and J ends were trimmed by 3 bases and 4 bases, with 9 bases remaining between them. Germline-derived CDR1 and CDR2 are LNHDA and SQIVND (reference sequence). The CDR3 has 14 amino acids. The DNA of the CDR3 is TGTGCCAGTAGTATCAAAGGGAGCACCGGGGAGCTGTTTTTT. This translates into CASSIKGSTGELFF.

The rearrangement links TRBV6-1 to TRBJ2-7; D is unresolved. Germline CDR1 reads MNHNS; CDR2 reads SASEGT. V lost 1 base and J lost 3, with 7 bases in between. This CDR3 is built from 13 residues. The CDR3 nucleotides read TGTGCCAGCAGTGAAGGACATATCTACGAGCAGTACGTC. Amino acids: CASSEGHIYEQYV.

The rearrangement uses TRBV7-2 and TRBJ2-7; D may be TRBD1 (6 bases). V was shortened by 2 bases and J by 0 bases, with 11 bases between the two germline ends. The CDR3 is 15 amino acids. CDR1 is SGHTA, CDR2 FQGNSA, per germline. CDR3 nucleotides: TGTGCCAGCAGCTTAATGAAACAGGGCTCCTACGAGCAGTACTTC. It codes for CASSLMKQGSYEQYF.

V and J are TRBV5-4 and TRBJ2-7, with unresolved D. The germline V gene has CDR1 SGHNT and CDR2 YYREEE (reference sequence). CDR3 size: 14 residues. V lost 0 bases and J lost 6, with 13 bases in between. CDR3 sequence reads: CASSLESTAGEQYF. The CDR3, as DNA: TGTGCCAGCAGCTTGGAATCGACGGCCGGCGAGCAGTACTTC.

This chain connects TRBV7-2 to TRBJ2-1; 12 nucleotides agree with TRBD2. The CDR3 covers 16 residues. Germline CDR1 SGHTA, CDR2 FQGNSA. The V segment lost 6 bases and the J segment 4 bases; nucleotides outside the gene matches: 7. The CDR3 sequence is CASSWTSGTSYNEQFF. DNA of the CDR3: TGTGCCAGCAGTTGGACTAGCGGGACTTCTTACAATGAGCAGTTCTTC.

The chain recombines TRBV20-1 with TRBJ2-3; the D gene is possibly TRBD2 (5 bases). The CDR3 sequence is 14 residues long. Trimming left V 5 bases short and J 7 bases short, with 19 bases between. Germline V gene lookup returns CDR1 DFQATT and CDR2 SNEGSKA (reference sequence). The CDR3 reads CSAPVRTLLYTQYF. The CDR3 coding sequence is TGCAGTGCTCCTGTTCGGACTTTGCTTTATACGCAGTATTTT.

The V gene is TRBV29-1, the J gene TRBJ1-3; D is unresolved. CDR1 and CDR2 (germline): SQVTM, ANQGSEA. The CDR3 runs to 13 residues. Trimming shortened V by 7 bases and J by 0 bases, and 10 bases separated the two germline ends. The chain's CDR3 is CSAYRSSGNTIYF. CDR3 bases: TGCAGCGCATACCGGAGCTCTGGAAACACCATATATTTT.

This clonotype was recorded once. The CDR3 bases are TGTGCCAGCAGCTTCCCAAGGGGCGGCAATCAGCCCCAGCATTTT. Amino acid sequence: CASSFPRGGNQPQHF. The chain joins TRBV6-6 to TRBJ1-5; the D gene is possibly TRBD1 (5 bases). CDR1 is MNHNY, CDR2 SVGAGI, per germline (reference sequence). The V end lost 6 bases, the J end lost 2 bases, and 14 bases lay between the germline ends. The CDR3 has 15 amino acids.

The CDR3 coding sequence is TGTGCCAGCAGTTACTCTGGACAGGAGGAATCCTATGGCTACACCTTC. It yields the protein CASSYSGQEESYGYTF. J is TRBJ1-2 and V is TRBV6-8; 7 bases match TRBD1. Per the germline V gene, CDR1 is MNHGY and CDR2 is SAAAGT. Trimming cost V 0 bases and J 4 bases; bases outside gene matches: 8. This CDR3 has 16 amino acids.

This clonotype appeared a single time. The CDR3 sequence is CASKGAGAGTGELFF. CDR3 DNA sequence: TGTGCCAGCAAGGGTGCGGGGGCCGGAACGGGGGAGCTGTTTTTT. This chain uses TRBV12-3 or TRBV12-4 with TRBJ2-2; a weak D match, TRBD2 (7 bases). The CDR3 sequence is 15 residues long. V lost 7 bases, J lost 8 bases, and 20 bases lay in between.

This sequence joins TRBV5-1 and TRBJ2-1; a possible D gene is TRBD1 (5 bases). The CDR3 is made up of 15 amino acids. Germline assignment: CDR1 SGHRS and CDR2 YFSETQ. Trimming pared 2 bases from V and 2 bases from J, leaving 11 bases between. The CDR3 is CASSFPGRAYNEQFF. As DNA, the CDR3 is TGCGCCAGCAGCTTCCCGGGCAGGGCCTACAATGAGCAGTTCTTC.

The genes are TRBV6-6 and TRBJ1-3, with D unresolved. V was cut by 8 bases and J by 0 bases, with 11 bases left in between. Germline-derived CDR1 and CDR2 are MNHNY and SVGAGI (reference sequence). This CDR3 contains 14 residues. Here the CDR3 DNA reads TGTGCCAGCCTAACGGGCGGCTCTGGAAACACCATATATTTT. Residues: CASLTGGSGNTIYF.

This clonotype was counted between two and nine times. The chain combines TRBV29-1 with TRBJ2-7; possibly TRBD1 or TRBD2 for D (7 bases each). This CDR3 has 14 amino acids. V lost 6 bases and J 2 bases, leaving 17 bases between the germline ends. Per germline, CDR1 SQVTM and CDR2 ANQGSEA. CDR3 coding DNA: TGCAGCGTGAGGGCAGGGGGGGGCCCCTACGAGCAGTACTTC. Protein: CSVRAGGGPYEQYF.

The rearrangement uses TRBV19 and TRBJ1-5; D gene unclear. Germline V CDR1 and CDR2: LNHDA, SQIVND (reference sequence). Trimming left V 0 bases short and J 11 bases short, with 8 bases between. This CDR3 is built from 12 residues. CDR3: CASSIDGKAQHF. For the CDR3, the DNA is TGTGCCAGTAGTATAGATGGGAAAGCCCAGCATTTT.